One sample yielded the 30 T cell receptor beta chains listed below, sequenced in a study of T cells after somatic rescue of genetic block. Some clones are missing from TCRdb's copy, which holds only in-frame ones; the method was immunoSEQ multiplex PCR. The profile shows 110,000 or so clones, around nine tenths of them singletons. The material sequenced was peripheral blood mononuclear cells (PBMCs). These receptors were collected from a woman between 18 and 30 years old.

The rearrangement uses TRBV11-1 and TRBJ2-3; D call uncertain. Trimming left V 0 bases short and J 0 bases short, with 4 bases between. Germline lookup yields CDR1 SGHAT and CDR2 FQDESV (reference sequence). This CDR3 region has 14 residues. The CDR3 DNA follows: TGTGCCAGCAGCTTAGCTGTCAGCACAGATACGCAGTATTTT. Amino acids: CASSLAVSTDTQYF.

For the CDR3, the DNA is TGTGCCAGCTCAGTCGGGACAGGGGTGGGTCAGCCCCAGCATTTT. It is translated as CASSVGTGVGQPQHF. The chain uses TRBV18 and TRBJ1-5; 10 bases map to TRBD1. CDR3 length equals 15 residues. The germline V gene encodes CDR1 KGHSH and CDR2 LQKENI. V was pared by 5 bases and J by 6 bases, with 7 bases of the junction left unmatched.

The rearrangement links TRBV7-2 to TRBJ1-6, with TRBD1 as a possible D gene (6 bases). This CDR3 spans 15 amino acids. Trimming shortened V by 5 bases and J by 1 base, and 9 bases separated the two germline ends. Germline values: CDR1 SGHTA, CDR2 FQGNSA. The CDR3 reads CASSPTGSYNSPLHF. The CDR3 DNA reads TGTGCCAGCAGCCCGACAGGATCCTATAATTCACCCCTCCACTTT.

The gene calls are TRBV4-1 and TRBJ1-3, with a tentative D call TRBD1 (5 bases). The germline V and J ends were trimmed by 0 bases and 4 bases, with 10 bases remaining between them. CDR1 and CDR2 from the germline V gene are MGHRA and YSYEKL. This CDR3 has 15 amino acids. The CDR3 DNA reads TGCGCCAGCAGCCAAGATCCCGGGGGGGGAAACACCATATATTTT. Translated, it gives CASSQDPGGGNTIYF.

The chain has TRBV18 and TRBJ1-6, with no clear D. The CDR3 consists of 15 residues. CDR1 KGHSH and CDR2 LQKENI come from the germline V gene. V was trimmed by 5 bases and J by 4 bases, leaving 12 bases between them. The CDR3 DNA reads TGTGCCAGCTCATCAACAGATCCTTATAATTCACCCCTCCACTTT. Amino acid sequence: CASSSTDPYNSPLHF.

The chain combines TRBV5-6 with TRBJ2-7, with D perhaps being TRBD1 or TRBD2 (6 bases each). From germline, CDR1 is SGHDT and CDR2 YYEEEE. This CDR3 contains 16 residues. V gave up 0 bases and J gave up 3 bases, with 16 bases separating them. The DNA of the CDR3 is TGTGCCAGCAGCTTGGGAACGGGGGCAAAGGGCTACGAGCAGTACTTC. Translating it yields CASSLGTGAKGYEQYF.

The CDR3 nucleotides read TGTGCCAGCAGCCGACAGGGGGGTAGGAATGAGCAGTTCTTC. Translation gives CASSRQGGRNEQFF. This sequence joins TRBV7-2 and TRBJ2-1; 9 nucleotides line up with TRBD1. This CDR3 has 14 residues. J lost 7 bases, V lost 5 bases, and 6 bases had no gene match. CDR1 is SGHTA, CDR2 FQGNSA, per germline.

The chain is built from TRBV6-5 and TRBJ2-4, with D tentatively TRBD1 (5 bases). The CDR3 loop spans 13 amino acids. Germline lookup yields CDR1 MNHEY and CDR2 SVGAGI. The germline V and J ends were trimmed by 7 bases and 7 bases, with 14 bases remaining between them. This CDR3 reads CASMQLGPNIQYF. The CDR3 DNA is TGTGCCAGCATGCAATTGGGGCCCAACATTCAGTACTTC.

V usage is TRBV5-4 and J usage is TRBJ2-2; the match to TRBD1 covers 9 bases. The CDR3 runs to 15 residues. The V gene end was trimmed by 1 base and the J gene end by 7 bases; junction bases not matched to a gene: 5. The germline V gene encodes CDR1 SGHNT and CDR2 YYREEE (reference sequence). The CDR3 DNA reads as TGTGCCAGCAGCTTGCCGGGACAGGGAGTCGGGGAGCTGTTTTTT. It yields the protein CASSLPGQGVGELFF.

The V and J genes are TRBV7-2 and TRBJ2-3, with D hard to call. Trimming cost V 3 bases and J 5 bases, with 15 bases left between them. CDR1 SGHTA and CDR2 FQGNSA come from the germline V gene. The CDR3 runs 15 residues. The CDR3 here is CASSFTPTLRDTQYF. In nucleotides, the CDR3 is TGTGCCAGCAGCTTTACACCGACCCTCAGAGATACGCAGTATTTT.

This chain connects TRBV18 to TRBJ1-6; D gene uncertain. Deletions cut 0 bases from V and 10 bases from J, with 13 bases between. Per germline, CDR1 KGHSH and CDR2 LQKENI. This CDR3 comprises 15 residues. CDR3 in amino acids: CASSPPNGMGSPLHF. The CDR3 bases are TGTGCCAGCTCACCACCTAACGGGATGGGGTCACCCCTCCACTTT.

The chain is built from TRBV28 and TRBJ1-1; 8 positions match TRBD1. Germline CDR1 is MDHEN and CDR2 is SYDVKM. The CDR3 has 15 residues. Trimming removed 8 bases from V and 6 bases from J; junction bases left unmatched: 14. In DNA form, the CDR3 reads TGTGCCAGCCTGTCGTTGGCAGGGGGCGCAGCTGAAGCTTTCTTT. Protein sequence: CASLSLAGGAAEAFF.

V is TRBV10-3 and J is TRBJ1-4; D remains ambiguous. V gave up 2 bases and J gave up 11 bases, with 15 bases separating them. This CDR3 has 14 residues. Germline V lookup: CDR1 ENHRY, CDR2 SYGVKD. Written as DNA, the CDR3 is TGTGCCATCAGTGAGGGGAGGGTAGAAGGGAAACTGTTTTTT. It specifies CAISEGRVEGKLFF.

This clone was detected only once. The gene calls are TRBV18 and TRBJ1-2; 8 bases fit TRBD1. CDR3 length equals 13 residues. Germline V lookup: CDR1 KGHSH, CDR2 LQKENI. Trimming took 5 bases from V and 3 from J; bases not matched to a gene: 2. In DNA, the CDR3 is TGTGCCAGCTCATCGGGACAGGACTATGGCTACACCTTC. This sequence encodes CASSSGQDYGYTF.

The chain employs TRBV27 and TRBJ1-6; D is perhaps TRBD1 (5 bases). Germline V gives CDR1 MNHEY, CDR2 SMNVEV (reference sequence). The CDR3 consists of 13 residues. V was shortened by 0 bases and J by 12 bases, with 9 bases between the two germline ends. DNA for the CDR3: TGTGCCAGCAGTTTATCTGCAAGGGGACCCCTCCACTTT. Its translation is CASSLSARGPLHF.

V and J are TRBV7-9 and TRBJ1-1; D call uncertain. This CDR3 is built from 14 residues. Deletions cut 1 base from V and 0 bases from J, with 6 bases between. Germline CDR1 reads SEHNR; CDR2 reads FQNEAQ (reference sequence). In DNA, the CDR3 is TGTGCCAGCAGCTTAGAAGTGATGAACACTGAAGCTTTCTTT. The encoded protein is CASSLEVMNTEAFF.

This sequence joins TRBV7-3 and TRBJ1-5; D gene uncertain. Germline V lookup: CDR1 SGHTA, CDR2 FQGTGA. With 0 bases removed from V and 4 bases from J, the gap between germline ends came to 4 bases. This CDR3 is built from 13 residues. Here the CDR3 DNA reads TGTGCCAGCAGCTTAACCGTTAATCAGCCCCAGCATTTT. Protein: CASSLTVNQPQHF.

V usage is TRBV19 and J usage is TRBJ1-5; 10 positions agree with TRBD1. Germline CDR1 and CDR2: LNHDA and SQIVND (reference sequence). This CDR3 region has 20 residues. V shed 0 bases and J 2 bases; nucleotides not matched to a gene: 13. CDR3 DNA sequence: TGTGCCAGTAGTATAGACCGGACAGGGGGAACCTCCTTGGGCAATCAGCCCCAGCATTTT. This gives the protein CASSIDRTGGTSLGNQPQHF.

This chain joins TRBV30 and TRBJ2-7, with TRBD2 as a possible D gene (5 bases). The CDR3 covers 11 residues. V dropped 4 bases and J dropped 3 bases, with 7 bases sitting between them. Looked up from germline, CDR1 is GTSNPN and CDR2 is SVGIG (reference sequence). This CDR3 reads CAWKGGYEQYF. The CDR3 nucleotides are TGTGCCTGGAAAGGAGGCTACGAGCAGTACTTC.

The V call is TRBV2, the J call TRBJ2-5, with TRBD1 identical over 7 bases. The V and J ends lost 6 bases and 4 bases, in that order; junction bases with no gene match: 2. CDR3 length equals 12 residues. Looked up from germline, CDR1 is SNHLY and CDR2 is FYNNEI. The CDR3 nucleotides are TGTGCCAGCAGCCGGGACAGAGAGACCCAGTACTTC. The encoded protein is CASSRDRETQYF.

V and J are TRBV6-1 and TRBJ1-6, with no clear D. The CDR3 spans 13 residues. CDR1 is MNHNS and CDR2 is SASEGT in the germline V gene. Trimming cost V 1 base and J 10 bases, with 8 bases left between them. The CDR3 nucleotides are TGTGCCAGCAGTGAAGGTGACCCCTCACCCCTCCACTTT. As protein: CASSEGDPSPLHF.

The gene calls are TRBV5-4 and TRBJ2-2; 7 nucleotides agree with TRBD1. With 0 bases clipped from V and 0 bases from J, the junction kept 5 bases outside the gene matches. This CDR3 spans 17 amino acids. From germline, CDR1 is SGHNT and CDR2 YYREEE (reference sequence). CDR3 loop: CASSLDRGTSNTGELFF. The CDR3, as DNA: TGTGCCAGCAGCTTGGACAGGGGAACTTCGAACACCGGGGAGCTGTTTTTT.

The table lists this clone with a count of one. This chain uses TRBV30 with TRBJ2-7; TRBD1 matches 7 bases. The CDR3 contains 15 residues. The germline V gene encodes CDR1 GTSNPN and CDR2 SVGIG (reference sequence). V trimming: 5 bases; J trimming: 7 bases; junction bases outside the gene matches: 17. Written as DNA, the CDR3 is TGTGCCTGGCACGCTCGGGACAGACCCTACGATGAGCAGTACTTC. It encodes CAWHARDRPYDEQYF.

The V gene is TRBV19, the J gene TRBJ1-1; a weak D match, TRBD1 (6 bases). Germline CDR1 is LNHDA and CDR2 is SQIVND (reference sequence). Deletions cut 5 bases from V and 7 bases from J, with 20 bases between. CDR3 length: 15 residues. CDR3 DNA sequence: TGTGCCAGTAGTTCTCCGGGAGGGGGGCCGATTGAAGCTTTCTTT. It codes for CASSSPGGGPIEAFF.

The chain is built from TRBV21-1 and TRBJ2-7; the table's D gene call, TRBD2, was not cross checked with the DNA. TRBV21-1 is classified as a pseudogene. This CDR3 has 18 amino acids. CDR3 amino acids: CASSPQRLAGGSSYEQYF. The CDR3 nucleotides read TGTGCCAGCAGCCCTCAGCGACTAGCGGGGGGTAGCTCCTACGAGCAGTACTTC.

CDR3 in amino acids: CASSPSDNSPLHF. Here the CDR3 DNA reads TGTGCCAGCTCACCTTCGGATAATTCACCCCTCCACTTT. This chain links TRBV18 with TRBJ1-6; D is ambiguous. Trimming pared 3 bases from V and 5 bases from J, leaving 5 bases between. Germline V gene sequence: CDR1 KGHSH, CDR2 LQKENI. CDR3 size: 13 residues. Full variable domain (rest looked up from reference TRBV18 and TRBJ1-6): NAGVMQNPRHLVRRRGQEARLRCSPMKGHSHVYWYRQLPEEGLKFMVYLQKENIIDESGMPKERFSAEFPKEGPSILRIQQVVRGDSAAYFCASSPSDNSPLHFGNGTRLTVT.

The chain carries TRBV6-5 and TRBJ1-1; tentatively, D is TRBD1 (6 bases). CDR1 is MNHEY and CDR2 is SVGAGI in the germline V gene. CDR3 length equals 14 residues. V was trimmed by 7 bases and J by 2 bases, leaving 14 bases between them. The CDR3 loop is CASMKGGRNTEAFF. The CDR3 bases are TGTGCCAGCATGAAGGGGGGCCGCAACACTGAAGCTTTCTTT.

This chain links TRBV9 with TRBJ1-2; 8 positions match TRBD1. The CDR3 is 15 residues long. Germline V gene lookup returns CDR1 SGDLS and CDR2 YYNGEE. J lost 3 bases, V lost 4 bases, and 8 bases had no gene match. CDR3 DNA: TGTGCCAGCAGCCCGAGGACAGGGAACCACTATGGCTACACCTTC. Protein product: CASSPRTGNHYGYTF.

The rearrangement uses TRBV23-1 and TRBJ2-7; 8 bases align to TRBD1. TRBV23-1 is known as an ORF, though its function is uncertain. This CDR3 contains 14 residues. The V segment lost 6 bases and the J segment 2 bases; nucleotides outside the gene matches: 6. The CDR3 nucleotides are TGCGCCAGCAGGACTCGGACAGGGCCCTACGAGCAGTACTTC. Translating it yields CASRTRTGPYEQYF.

CDR3 coding DNA: TGTGCCTGGAGTCCCCCGGACAAGAACTATGGCTACACCTTC. It codes for CAWSPPDKNYGYTF. This chain uses TRBV30 with TRBJ1-2; TRBD1 is a possible D gene (5 bases). Between the trimmed V and J ends, which lost 2 bases and 2 bases, there was a span of 12 bases. CDR1 is GTSNPN, CDR2 SVGIG, per germline (reference sequence). This CDR3 spans 14 amino acids.